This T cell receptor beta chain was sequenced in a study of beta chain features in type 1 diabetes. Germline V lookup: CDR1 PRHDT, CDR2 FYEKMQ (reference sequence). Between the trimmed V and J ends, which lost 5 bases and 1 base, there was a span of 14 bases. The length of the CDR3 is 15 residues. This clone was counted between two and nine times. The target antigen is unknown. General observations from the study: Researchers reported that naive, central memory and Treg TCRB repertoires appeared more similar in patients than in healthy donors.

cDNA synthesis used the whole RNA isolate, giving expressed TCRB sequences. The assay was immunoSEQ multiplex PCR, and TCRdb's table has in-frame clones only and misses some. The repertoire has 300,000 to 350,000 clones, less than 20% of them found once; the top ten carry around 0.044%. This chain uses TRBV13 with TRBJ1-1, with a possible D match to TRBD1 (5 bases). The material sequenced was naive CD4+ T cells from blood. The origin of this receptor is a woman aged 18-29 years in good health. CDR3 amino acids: CASSPSVQGNTEAFF. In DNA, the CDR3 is TGTGCCAGCAGCCCCTCGGTCCAGGGGAACACTGAAGCTTTCTTT.